Each of the 24 T cell receptor beta chains below was sequenced from the same sample in a study of human T cells and chemical hapten exposure. Total RNA came from unfractionated whole blood. Unique molecular identifiers were attached to individual cDNA molecules within the library. A single record per CDR3 protein comes from TCRdb applying MiXCR to the reads. This table holds about 120,000 distinct CDR3 sequences, more than 8.5% found once. Specimen: whole blood. The receptors stem from a human donor in good health. Some clones in this sample may be carry-over from other donors' samples.

V is TRBV7-8 and J is TRBJ2-2, with TRBD2 as a possible D gene (7 bases). CDR1 is SGHVS, CDR2 FQNEAQ, per germline. The CDR3 covers 15 residues. The germline V and J ends were trimmed by 4 bases and 1 base, with 10 bases remaining between them. The CDR3 is CASSSGGLNTGELFF. In DNA form, the CDR3 reads TGTGCCAGCAGCTCCGGGGGGCTGAACACCGGGGAGCTGTTTTTT.

This clonotype was detected many times. The V and J genes are TRBV14 and TRBJ2-7; 8 bases fit TRBD2. This CDR3 has 17 amino acids. The V segment lost 1 base and the J segment 5 bases; nucleotides outside the gene matches: 13. Germline V gives CDR1 SGHDN, CDR2 FVKESK. The CDR3 DNA reads TGTGCCAGCAGCCAAGTCGGGAAGCGGGAGATTCCTCACGAGCAGTACTTC. It is translated as CASSQVGKREIPHEQYF.

This clonotype was seen a few times. The chain joins TRBV7-9 to TRBJ2-3; maybe TRBD2 (6 bases). V dropped 5 bases and J dropped 7 bases, with 28 bases sitting between them. CDR3 length: 18 residues. Germline CDR1 reads SEHNR; CDR2 reads FQNEAQ (reference sequence). CDR3 DNA: TGTGCCAGCAGCCCAGCCCGGGACTTTCTTTTGGTGGGAAATACGCAGTATTTT. Amino acid sequence: CASSPARDFLLVGNTQYF.

This clonotype was seen many times. The chain uses TRBV5-4 and TRBJ2-3; tentatively, D is TRBD1 (6 bases). Trimming pared 4 bases from V and 0 bases from J, leaving 15 bases between. From germline, CDR1 is SGHNT and CDR2 YYREEE (reference sequence). The CDR3 sequence is 16 residues long. The CDR3 protein is CASSLINRDSTDTQYF. CDR3 sequence (DNA): TGTGCCAGCAGCCTTATCAACAGGGACAGCACAGATACGCAGTATTTT.

The chain links TRBV7-9 to TRBJ1-1; 9 bases are shared with TRBD1. In germline, CDR1 is SEHNR, CDR2 FQNEAQ (reference sequence). The junction had 11 bases not matched to a gene; V was cut back by 1 base and J by 8 bases. This CDR3 region has 16 residues. CDR3 protein: CASSLEWGQGPQEAFF. The CDR3 DNA reads TGTGCCAGCAGCTTAGAGTGGGGACAGGGTCCCCAGGAAGCTTTCTTT.

This clonotype came up a few times. The gene calls are TRBV15 and TRBJ2-7, with 10 bases lining up with TRBD1. The CDR3 sequence is 13 residues long. Unmatched junction bases numbered 3, after V lost 7 bases and J lost 3 bases. The germline CDR1 and CDR2 sequences are LNHNV and YYDKDF (reference sequence). As DNA, the CDR3 is TGTGCCACCACGACAGGGGGCAGCTACGAGCAGTACTTC. As protein: CATTTGGSYEQYF.

In its sample, this clonotype was seen many times. The chain carries TRBV12-3 or TRBV12-4 and TRBJ1-5, with D possibly matching TRBD1 (6 bases). V shed 3 bases and J shed 0 bases, with 21 bases lying between them. CDR3 length: 19 residues. CDR3 nucleotides: TGTGCCAGCAGTTTCAAGGGGGTCGCAACCTTCCATAGCAATCAGCCCCAGCATTTT. Protein: CASSFKGVATFHSNQPQHF.

The chain has TRBV19 and TRBJ2-5, with 8 bases identical to TRBD2. The CDR3 runs 15 residues. Germline V gives CDR1 LNHDA, CDR2 SQIVND (reference sequence). V shed 3 bases, J shed 3 bases, and the junction held 6 bases outside the gene matches. The DNA for the CDR3 is TGTGCCAGTAGTATCCTAGGAGCGGGAGAAGAGACCCAGTACTTC. This encodes CASSILGAGEETQYF.

The sample holds a few counts of this clonotype. The genes are TRBV4-3 and TRBJ1-2; D might be TRBD1 (5 bases). Trimming took off 0 bases at V and 4 bases at J, with 18 bases between the two ends. The CDR3 extends over 17 amino acids. Germline V lookup: CDR1 LGHNA, CDR2 YSLEER. Here the CDR3 reads CASSQEVPGKEGYGYTF. The CDR3 DNA follows: TGCGCCAGCAGCCAAGAAGTTCCAGGGAAGGAAGGCTATGGCTACACCTTC.

This clonotype occurred many times. The V and J genes are TRBV7-9 and TRBJ2-3; no clear D. CDR1 is SEHNR and CDR2 is FQNEAQ in the germline V gene (reference sequence). The CDR3 contains 15 residues. V was clipped by 5 bases and J by 2 bases, with 14 bases between them. CDR3 sequence (DNA): TGTGCCAGCAGCCCAAAGCTATCCTACACAGATACGCAGTATTTT. As protein: CASSPKLSYTDTQYF.

This chain joins TRBV5-1 and TRBJ1-1; 8 bases are a match to TRBD1. Germline values: CDR1 SGHRS, CDR2 YFSETQ. V was pared by 4 bases and J by 2 bases, with 10 bases of the junction left unmatched. The CDR3 runs 16 residues. CDR3 loop: CASSQNTGGGNTEAFF. The DNA of the CDR3 is TGCGCCAGCAGCCAAAATACAGGGGGAGGAAACACTGAAGCTTTCTTT.

V gene TRBV6-6 combines with J gene TRBJ1-4, with 10 positions matching TRBD1. The CDR3 extends over 14 amino acids. Germline lookup yields CDR1 MNHNY and CDR2 SVGAGI (reference sequence). V lost 8 bases and J lost 7; bases outside the gene matches: 7. CDR3 coding DNA: TGTGCCAGCTCTTGGACAGGGGGTTTTGAAAAACTGTTTTTT. It yields the protein CASSWTGGFEKLFF.

There are a few counts of this clonotype. The gene calls are TRBV6-2 or TRBV6-3 and TRBJ2-4; D perhaps matches TRBD2 (5 bases). CDR3 length equals 18 residues. In germline, CDR1 is MNHEY, CDR2 SVGEGT. V lost 2 bases to trimming and J lost 1 base, with 18 bases between them. The DNA of the CDR3 is TGTGCCAGCAGTTACGAAATGGACGGGAATGTGGCCAAAAACATTCAGTACTTC. This gives the protein CASSYEMDGNVAKNIQYF.

Ten or more counts support this clonotype. The chain has TRBV5-1 and TRBJ1-1; D is uncertain. CDR3 length: 14 residues. V dropped 1 base and J dropped 1 base, with 8 bases sitting between them. Germline CDR1 and CDR2: SGHRS and YFSETQ. CDR3 residues: CASSLQAGNTEAFF. CDR3 sequence (DNA): TGCGCCAGCAGCTTGCAAGCAGGGAACACTGAAGCTTTCTTT. Full variable domain (rest looked up from reference TRBV5-1 and TRBJ1-1): KAGVTQTPRYLIKTRGQQVTLSCSPISGHRSVSWYQQTPGQGLQFLFEYFSETQRNKGNFPGRFSGRQFSNSRSEMNVSTLELGDSALYLCASSLQAGNTEAFFGQGTRLTVV.

The chain combines TRBV12-3 or TRBV12-4 with TRBJ2-7; TRBD1 might be the D (5 bases). This CDR3 is built from 13 residues. Trimming left V 6 bases short and J 7 bases short, with 16 bases between. The CDR3 region is CASRNRISREQYF. CDR3 DNA sequence: TGTGCCAGCAGGAACAGGATTTCGAGAGAGCAGTACTTC.

Ten or more counts support this clonotype. The genes are TRBV5-4 and TRBJ2-1, with 8 positions matching TRBD2. The germline V gene encodes CDR1 SGHNT and CDR2 YYREEE (reference sequence). The CDR3 extends over 16 amino acids. V shed 0 bases and J 10 bases; nucleotides not matched to a gene: 12. CDR3 DNA: TGTGCCAGCAGCTTGGCCCGAAGCGGGAGTGTCCCCGAGCAGTTCTTC. Translation: CASSLARSGSVPEQFF.

This clonotype appeared many times. The rearrangement links TRBV29-1 to TRBJ1-1; D is uncertain. The germline V and J ends were trimmed by 7 bases and 1 base, with 10 bases remaining between them. Germline CDR1 and CDR2: SQVTM and ANQGSEA. This CDR3 region has 12 residues. The CDR3 here is CSAPEGNTEAFF. CDR3 DNA: TGCAGCGCACCCGAGGGGAACACTGAAGCTTTCTTT.

Many counts were recorded for this clonotype. This chain joins TRBV5-6 and TRBJ1-2; TRBD1 is a possible D gene (5 bases). V gave up 4 bases and J gave up 6 bases, with 19 bases separating them. Germline V gene lookup returns CDR1 SGHDT and CDR2 YYEEEE. CDR3 length: 15 amino acids. CDR3 coding DNA: TGTGCCAGCAGCGGAACCCGGCAGGGATATGATGGCTACACCTTC. This translates into CASSGTRQGYDGYTF. The whole variable domain, remainder taken from reference TRBV5-6 and TRBJ1-2, is DAGVTQSPTHLIKTRGQQVTLRCSPKSGHDTVSWYQQALGQGPQFIFQYYEEEERQRGNFPDRFSGHQFPNYSSELNVNALLLGDSALYLCASSGTRQGYDGYTFGSGTRLTVV.

This clonotype was observed a handful of times. This chain links TRBV4-1 with TRBJ2-1; 7 positions agree with TRBD2. The CDR3 length is 16 residues. Germline V lookup: CDR1 MGHRA, CDR2 YSYEKL. The V segment lost 0 bases and the J segment 2 bases; nucleotides outside the gene matches: 4. In DNA form, the CDR3 reads TGCGCCAGCAGCCAAGAGAGGCGGGAGCCCTACAATGAGCAGTTCTTC. Its translation: CASSQERREPYNEQFF.

This clonotype was recorded at least ten times. The V and J genes are TRBV4-1 and TRBJ2-7, with 12 bases matching TRBD1. Germline V gene data show CDR1 as MGHRA and CDR2 as YSYEKL. J was trimmed by 4 bases and V by 4 bases; bases with no gene match: 5. The CDR3 covers 15 residues. Here the CDR3 reads CASSLGQGAGYEQYF. CDR3 DNA: TGCGCCAGCAGCCTGGGACAGGGGGCAGGTTACGAGCAGTACTTC.

This clonotype was observed many times. This chain links TRBV18 with TRBJ2-5; D perhaps matches TRBD1 (5 bases). The V gene lost 0 bases and the J gene lost 0 bases, with 17 bases spanning the gap. The CDR3 loop spans 18 amino acids. Germline CDR1 KGHSH, CDR2 LQKENI. The CDR3 loop is CASSPPGFRTLYQETQYF. The CDR3 DNA follows: TGTGCCAGCTCACCACCGGGGTTCAGGACACTGTACCAAGAGACCCAGTACTTC.

This clonotype was recorded at least ten times. The chain joins TRBV6-5 to TRBJ2-1; a weak D match, TRBD1 (5 bases). Per the germline V gene, CDR1 is MNHEY and CDR2 is SVGAGI. V lost 0 bases and J lost 2, with 14 bases in between. The CDR3 totals 17 residues. DNA for the CDR3: TGTGCCAGCAGTTACTCTCGGACACCGGGCCCCTACAATGAGCAGTTCTTC. This translates into CASSYSRTPGPYNEQFF.

This clonotype has a count of ten or more. The chain carries TRBV29-1 and TRBJ2-5; D possibly matches TRBD1 or TRBD2 (5 bases each). Germline lookup yields CDR1 SQVTM and CDR2 ANQGSEA. The length of the CDR3 is 13 residues. Trimming removed 5 bases at V and 5 bases at J, with 15 bases between. The CDR3 here is CSVRGRTLETQYF. CDR3 coding DNA: TGCAGCGTTCGGGGACGGACTCTTGAGACCCAGTACTTC.

This clonotype was found many times. V usage is TRBV20-1 and J usage is TRBJ1-5; 7 bases agree with TRBD1. Germline V gene data show CDR1 as DFQATT and CDR2 as SNEGSKA (reference sequence). After removal of 5 bases from V and 4 bases from J, the junction contained 8 bases not matched to a gene. This CDR3 contains 14 residues. The CDR3 coding sequence is TGCAGTGCTGGCCCGACAGGGTCAAATCAGCCCCAGCATTTT. Translation gives CSAGPTGSNQPQHF.